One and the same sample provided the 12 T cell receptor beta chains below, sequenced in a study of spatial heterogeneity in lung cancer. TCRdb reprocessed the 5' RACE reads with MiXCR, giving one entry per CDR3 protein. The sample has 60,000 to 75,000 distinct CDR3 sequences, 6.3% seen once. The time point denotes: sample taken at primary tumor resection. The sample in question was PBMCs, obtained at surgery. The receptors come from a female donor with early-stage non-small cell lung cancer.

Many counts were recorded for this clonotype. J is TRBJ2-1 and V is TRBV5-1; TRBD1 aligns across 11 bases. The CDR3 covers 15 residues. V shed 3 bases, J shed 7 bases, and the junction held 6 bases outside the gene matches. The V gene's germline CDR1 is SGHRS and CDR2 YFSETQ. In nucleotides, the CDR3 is TGCGCCAGCAGCTGGACCGGGACAGGGGGGAATGAGCAGTTCTTC. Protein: CASSWTGTGGNEQFF. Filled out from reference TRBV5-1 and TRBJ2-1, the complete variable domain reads KAGVTQTPRYLIKTRGQQVTLSCSPISGHRSVSWYQQTPGQGLQFLFEYFSETQRNKGNFPGRFSGRQFSNSRSEMNVSTLELGDSALYLCASSWTGTGGNEQFFGPGTRLTVL.

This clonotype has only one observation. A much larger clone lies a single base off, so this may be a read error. CDR3 protein: CASRLAGAAHMQYF. For the CDR3, the DNA is TGTGCCAGCAGACTAGCGGGCGCTGCTCATATGCAGTATTTT. The V gene is TRBV6-6, the J gene TRBJ2-3; 9 bases are shared with TRBD2. CDR1 and CDR2 from the germline V gene are MNHNY and SVGAGI (reference sequence). The CDR3 totals 14 residues. Unmatched junction bases numbered 12, after V lost 6 bases and J lost 11 bases.

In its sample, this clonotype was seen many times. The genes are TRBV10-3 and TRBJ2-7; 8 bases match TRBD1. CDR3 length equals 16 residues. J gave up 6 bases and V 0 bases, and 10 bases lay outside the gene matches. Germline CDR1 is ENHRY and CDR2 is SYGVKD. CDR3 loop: CAISESPGQTGAEQYF. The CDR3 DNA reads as TGTGCCATCAGTGAGTCGCCTGGTCAGACAGGGGCCGAGCAGTACTTC.

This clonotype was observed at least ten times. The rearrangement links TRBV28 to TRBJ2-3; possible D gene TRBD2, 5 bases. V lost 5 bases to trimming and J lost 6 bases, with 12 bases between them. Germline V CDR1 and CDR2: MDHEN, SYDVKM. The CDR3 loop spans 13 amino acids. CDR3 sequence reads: CASSQRPGDTQYF. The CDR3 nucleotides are TGTGCCAGCAGTCAGCGGCCGGGGGATACGCAGTATTTT.

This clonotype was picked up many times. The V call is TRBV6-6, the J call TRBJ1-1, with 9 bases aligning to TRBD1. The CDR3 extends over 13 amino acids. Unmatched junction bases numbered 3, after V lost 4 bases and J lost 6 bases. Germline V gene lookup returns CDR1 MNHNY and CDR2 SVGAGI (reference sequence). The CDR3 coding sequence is TGTGCCAGCAGTTTGGGACAGGGCCCTGAAGCTTTCTTT. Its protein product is CASSLGQGPEAFF.

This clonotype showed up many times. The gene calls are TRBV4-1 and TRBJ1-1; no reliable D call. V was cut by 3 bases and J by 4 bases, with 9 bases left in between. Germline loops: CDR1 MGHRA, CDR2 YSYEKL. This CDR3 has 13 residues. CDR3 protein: CASSQAETTEAFF. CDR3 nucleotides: TGCGCCAGCAGCCAGGCGGAGACCACTGAAGCTTTCTTT.

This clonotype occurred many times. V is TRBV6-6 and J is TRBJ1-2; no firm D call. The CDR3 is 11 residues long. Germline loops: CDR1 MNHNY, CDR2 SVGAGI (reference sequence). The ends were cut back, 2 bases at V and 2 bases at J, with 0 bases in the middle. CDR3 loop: CASSYNYGYTF. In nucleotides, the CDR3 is TGTGCCAGCAGTTACAACTATGGCTACACCTTC.

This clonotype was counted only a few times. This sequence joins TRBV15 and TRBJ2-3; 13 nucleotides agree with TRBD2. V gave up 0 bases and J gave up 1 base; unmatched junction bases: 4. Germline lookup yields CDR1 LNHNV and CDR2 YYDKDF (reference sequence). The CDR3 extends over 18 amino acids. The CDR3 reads CATSRDPGTSGGTDTQYF. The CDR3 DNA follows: TGTGCCACCAGCAGAGATCCCGGGACTAGCGGGGGCACAGATACGCAGTATTTT.

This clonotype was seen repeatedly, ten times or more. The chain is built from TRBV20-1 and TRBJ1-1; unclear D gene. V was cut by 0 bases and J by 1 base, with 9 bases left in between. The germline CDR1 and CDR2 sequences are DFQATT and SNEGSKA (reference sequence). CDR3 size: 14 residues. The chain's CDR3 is CSAREGRKNTEAFF. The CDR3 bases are TGCAGTGCTAGAGAGGGCAGAAAGAACACTGAAGCTTTCTTT.

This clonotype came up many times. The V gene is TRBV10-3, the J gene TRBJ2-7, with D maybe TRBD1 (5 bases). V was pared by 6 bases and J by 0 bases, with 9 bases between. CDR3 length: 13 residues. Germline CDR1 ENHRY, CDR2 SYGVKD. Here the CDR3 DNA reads TGTGCCATCAGCTCAGGGTTCTCCTACGAGCAGTACTTC. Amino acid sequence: CAISSGFSYEQYF.

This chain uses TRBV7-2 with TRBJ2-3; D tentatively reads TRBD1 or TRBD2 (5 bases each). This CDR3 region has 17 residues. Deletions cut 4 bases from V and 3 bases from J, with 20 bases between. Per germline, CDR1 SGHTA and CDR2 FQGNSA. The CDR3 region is CASSSSGGSRGTDTQYF. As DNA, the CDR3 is TGTGCCAGCAGCTCCTCTGGTGGGAGTAGGGGAACAGATACGCAGTATTTT.

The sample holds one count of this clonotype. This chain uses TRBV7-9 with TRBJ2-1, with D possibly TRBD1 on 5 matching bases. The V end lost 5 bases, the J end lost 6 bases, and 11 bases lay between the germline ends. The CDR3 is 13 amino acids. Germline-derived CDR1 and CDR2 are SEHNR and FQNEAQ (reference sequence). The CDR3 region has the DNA TGTGCCAGCAGCCGACAGCCGACCAATGAGCAGTTCTTC. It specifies CASSRQPTNEQFF.